These 27 T cell receptor beta chains came from one sample sequenced in a study of T cells after yellow fever vaccination. TCRdb re-analysed the 5' RACE reads in MiXCR, keeping a single row per CDR3 protein. The table lists around 310,000 distinct CDR3 sequences, 4% of them singletons. Sequencing was performed on PBMCs, taken 5 days after the yellow fever booster vaccination. These receptors originate from a man younger than 35 who received the YFV17D yellow fever vaccine.

This clonotype was picked up a small number of times. For the CDR3, the DNA is TGCGCCAGCAGCTTCGGCAGTGAGACCCAGTACTTC. This encodes CASSFGSETQYF. This chain joins TRBV5-1 and TRBJ2-5, with D hard to call. With 2 bases removed from V and 5 bases from J, the gap between germline ends came to 7 bases. The CDR3 runs to 12 residues. Germline-derived CDR1 and CDR2 are SGHRS and YFSETQ.

The V call is TRBV20-1, the J call TRBJ1-1, with 7 positions matching TRBD1. The CDR3 is 15 amino acids. The germline V gene has CDR1 DFQATT and CDR2 SNEGSKA (reference sequence). Trimming cost V 4 bases and J 3 bases; bases outside gene matches: 11. In DNA form, the CDR3 reads TGCAGTGCTATACGGGGATATGACAGGGACACTGAAGCTTTCTTT. This gives the protein CSAIRGYDRDTEAFF.

The chain carries TRBV5-4 and TRBJ2-3; possibly TRBD1 or TRBD2 for D (5 bases each). The germline V gene has CDR1 SGHNT and CDR2 YYREEE (reference sequence). V was cut by 4 bases and J by 3 bases, with 9 bases left in between. The CDR3 length is 13 residues. CDR3 protein: CASSGTQTDTQYF. The CDR3 region has the DNA TGTGCCAGCAGCGGGACCCAGACAGATACGCAGTATTTT.

This clonotype was recorded a few times. V is TRBV4-1 and J is TRBJ1-1, with D possibly TRBD1 on 6 matching bases. V lost 6 bases, J lost 4 bases, and 21 bases lay in between. This CDR3 is built from 16 residues. Per germline, CDR1 MGHRA and CDR2 YSYEKL. CDR3 in amino acids: CASSYGSAGASTEAFF. In nucleotides, the CDR3 is TGCGCCAGCAGTTATGGAAGTGCAGGGGCGAGCACTGAAGCTTTCTTT.

This clonotype was seen at least ten times. V gene TRBV5-1 combines with J gene TRBJ2-7, with 8 bases matching TRBD1. Losses at the gene ends were 2 bases for V and 5 bases for J; bases not matched to a gene: 9. The CDR3 covers 15 residues. Germline CDR1 and CDR2: SGHRS and YFSETQ. CDR3 DNA: TGCGCCAGCAGCTTCTACCCTGGACAGGGCGACGAGCAGTACGTC. Translated, it gives CASSFYPGQGDEQYV.

Ten or more counts support this clonotype. The chain is built from TRBV7-9 and TRBJ2-1; possibly TRBD1 or TRBD2 for D (5 bases each). Germline V gene data show CDR1 as SEHNR and CDR2 as FQNEAQ (reference sequence). The CDR3 length is 14 residues. The ends were cut back, 1 base at V and 8 bases at J, with 12 bases in the middle. CDR3 amino acids: CASSLVSRDDEQFF. The CDR3 region has the DNA TGTGCCAGCAGCTTAGTATCCAGGGACGATGAGCAGTTCTTC.

The table lists this clonotype with many counts. In DNA, the CDR3 is TGTGCCAGCAGTGAAAGTTTAGGGTCCTACGAGCAGTACTTC. This translates into CASSESLGSYEQYF. The chain combines TRBV6-1 with TRBJ2-7; unclear D gene. V lost 2 bases to trimming and J lost 1 base, with 9 bases between them. The CDR3 consists of 14 residues. Looked up from germline, CDR1 is MNHNS and CDR2 is SASEGT.

The J gene is TRBJ2-3, the V gene TRBV28, with 8 nucleotides matching TRBD2. V shed 9 bases and J 5 bases; nucleotides not matched to a gene: 16. The CDR3 length is 16 residues. The germline gives CDR1 MDHEN, CDR2 SYDVKM. The CDR3 DNA sequence: TGTGCCAGTACCTTGACCGTCGGGGGGGGTGGAGATACGCAGTATTTT. Encoded protein: CASTLTVGGGGDTQYF.

There are a few counts of this clonotype. The gene calls are TRBV7-2 and TRBJ2-1; possibly TRBD1 or TRBD2 for D (5 bases each). CDR3 length equals 15 residues. CDR1 is SGHTA, CDR2 FQGNSA, per germline. V lost 7 bases to trimming and J lost 7 bases, with 20 bases between them. The CDR3, as DNA: TGTGCCAGCACCCCGAGGGGCCCGCTGGGAAATGAGCAGTTCTTC. Translated: CASTPRGPLGNEQFF.

Many counts were recorded for this clonotype. The chain uses TRBV27 and TRBJ2-2, with no clear D. This CDR3 contains 12 residues. Germline V lookup: CDR1 MNHEY, CDR2 SMNVEV (reference sequence). The V end lost 3 bases, the J end lost 7 bases, and 6 bases lay between the germline ends. The DNA of the CDR3 is TGTGCCAGCAGTTTTCTGGGCGGGGAGCTGTTTTTT. This encodes CASSFLGGELFF.

This clonotype was counted many times. The J gene is TRBJ2-2, the V gene TRBV5-6; D is uncertain. This CDR3 has 19 residues. V lost 0 bases and J lost 0, with 18 bases in between. Germline assignment: CDR1 SGHDT and CDR2 YYEEEE. The CDR3 loop reads CASSLVGLGQAANTGELFF. CDR3 coding DNA: TGTGCCAGCAGCTTGGTCGGTTTAGGCCAGGCAGCGAACACCGGGGAGCTGTTTTTT.

This clonotype was counted at least ten times. CDR3 loop: CASRQGSGRNEKLFF. For the CDR3, the DNA is TGCGCCAGCAGGCAGGGGAGCGGGAGGAATGAAAAACTGTTTTTT. The rearrangement joins TRBV5-1 to TRBJ1-4, with TRBD1 as a possible D gene (6 bases). Germline CDR1 SGHRS, CDR2 YFSETQ. This CDR3 contains 15 residues. The germline V and J ends were trimmed by 5 bases and 5 bases, with 16 bases remaining between them.

Ten or more counts support this clonotype. The CDR3 DNA reads TGTGCCAGCAGCTTCAGTCTAGCGGGGGGCACAGATACGCAGTATTTT. It is translated as CASSFSLAGGTDTQYF. V and J are TRBV7-2 and TRBJ2-3, with TRBD2 matching 10 bases. The J segment lost 1 base and the V segment lost 3 bases, leaving 4 bases of the junction unmatched. The germline V gene encodes CDR1 SGHTA and CDR2 FQGNSA. The CDR3 is made up of 16 amino acids.

This clonotype was observed a handful of times. The rearrangement uses TRBV12-3 or TRBV12-4 and TRBJ2-5, with D maybe TRBD2 (5 bases). The V gene lost 1 base and the J gene lost 7 bases, with 13 bases spanning the gap. This CDR3 spans 14 amino acids. The DNA for the CDR3 is TGTGCCAGCAGTTTAGGGGAAACCGGGGTGACCCAGTACTTC. Residues: CASSLGETGVTQYF.

The rearrangement links TRBV24-1 to TRBJ1-5; weak D call: TRBD1 (6 bases). Germline CDR1 KGHDR, CDR2 SFDVKD. Trimming removed 5 bases from V and 7 bases from J, with 14 bases in between. The CDR3 is 14 residues long. In nucleotides, the CDR3 is TGTGCCACCAGTGCCGCAGCCGGGGGCCAGCCCCAGCATTTT. It yields the protein CATSAAAGGQPQHF.

In this sample, this clonotype turned up many times. The chain has TRBV3-1 and TRBJ1-5; TRBD1 agrees at 8 bases. The V gene's germline CDR1 is LGHDT and CDR2 YNNKEL (reference sequence). J gave up 4 bases and V 1 base, and 3 bases lay outside the gene matches. The CDR3 consists of 15 residues. Written as DNA, the CDR3 is TGTGCCAGCAGCCAAGGGACAGGGAAGAATCAGCCCCAGCATTTT. Its protein is CASSQGTGKNQPQHF. The whole variable domain, filled in from reference TRBV3-1 and TRBJ1-5, reads DTAVSQTPKYLVTQMGNDKSIKCEQNLGHDTMYWYKQDSKKFLKIMFSYNNKELIINETVPNRFSPKSPDKAHLNLHINSLELGDSAVYFCASSQGTGKNQPQHFGDGTRLSIL.

This clonotype was seen only a few times. The rearrangement links TRBV3-1 to TRBJ1-6; D not certain. With 0 bases removed from V and 0 bases from J, the gap between germline ends came to 9 bases. The germline V gene encodes CDR1 LGHDT and CDR2 YNNKEL (reference sequence). There are 17 residues in the CDR3. The CDR3 sequence: CASSQDSRRSYNSPLHF. The CDR3 coding sequence is TGTGCCAGCAGCCAAGACAGCCGGCGCTCCTATAATTCACCCCTCCACTTT. The complete variable domain, with remaining parts taken from reference TRBV3-1 and TRBJ1-6, reads DTAVSQTPKYLVTQMGNDKSIKCEQNLGHDTMYWYKQDSKKFLKIMFSYNNKELIINETVPNRFSPKSPDKAHLNLHINSLELGDSAVYFCASSQDSRRSYNSPLHFGNGTRLTVT.

This clonotype was counted a few times. The V call is TRBV4-2, the J call TRBJ2-3; 12 nucleotides align to TRBD1. This CDR3 contains 17 residues. V was pared by 0 bases and J by 3 bases, with 4 bases of the junction left unmatched. Germline V gives CDR1 LGHNA, CDR2 YNFKEQ. The CDR3 is CASSQDPGQGATDTQYF. The CDR3 DNA sequence: TGTGCCAGCAGCCAAGATCCGGGACAGGGGGCTACAGATACGCAGTATTTT.

In this sample, this clonotype turned up many times. The chain recombines TRBV5-1 with TRBJ2-3; D gene uncertain. V lost 6 bases to trimming and J lost 5 bases, with 16 bases between them. The germline CDR1 and CDR2 sequences are SGHRS and YFSETQ. The CDR3 runs to 14 residues. The CDR3 coding sequence is TGCGCCAGCAACGACCCGGGCAGCCAAGATACGCAGTATTTT. Protein: CASNDPGSQDTQYF.

At least ten counts were recorded for this clonotype. The CDR3 loop reads CASSLGVATGELFF. The CDR3 coding sequence is TGTGCCAGCAGCTTGGGGGTCGCCACCGGGGAGCTGTTTTTT. V gene TRBV5-4 combines with J gene TRBJ2-2; D not resolved. Between the trimmed V and J ends, which lost 0 bases and 4 bases, there was a span of 7 bases. From germline, CDR1 is SGHNT and CDR2 YYREEE (reference sequence). The CDR3 totals 14 residues.

This clonotype was observed a few times. The CDR3 coding sequence is TGCGCCAGCAGCTTGGCGTCCACCAGACTCTACAATGAGCAGTTCTTC. Protein sequence: CASSLASTRLYNEQFF. V gene TRBV5-1 combines with J gene TRBJ2-1, with D unresolved. This CDR3 comprises 16 residues. Trimming removed 0 bases from V and 3 bases from J, with 13 bases in between. The germline CDR1 and CDR2 sequences are SGHRS and YFSETQ.

A few counts support this clonotype. The J gene is TRBJ2-6, the V gene TRBV12-3 or TRBV12-4; no reliable D call. V lost 3 bases to trimming and J lost 8 bases, with 5 bases between them. This CDR3 region has 12 residues. The CDR3 region is CASSFQTNVLTF. CDR3 nucleotides: TGTGCCAGCAGTTTTCAGACCAACGTCCTGACTTTC.

This clonotype was observed many times. J is TRBJ1-4 and V is TRBV5-4, with TRBD1 as a possible D gene (6 bases). V was cut by 0 bases and J by 5 bases, with 8 bases left in between. CDR1 SGHNT and CDR2 YYREEE come from the germline V gene (reference sequence). CDR3 length: 14 amino acids. CDR3: CASSLAGANEKLFF. In DNA, the CDR3 is TGTGCCAGCAGCTTGGCAGGGGCCAATGAAAAACTGTTTTTT.

V and J are TRBV4-1 and TRBJ2-3, with TRBD2 as a possible D gene (6 bases). Germline CDR1 is MGHRA and CDR2 is YSYEKL. The CDR3 totals 14 residues. The V end lost 4 bases, the J end lost 7 bases, and 15 bases lay between the germline ends. The DNA for the CDR3 is TGCGCCAGCAGCCCGGGACTGGGTGGGTATACGCAGTATTTT. Its translation is CASSPGLGGYTQYF.

This clonotype appeared a few times. The chain carries TRBV12-3 or TRBV12-4 and TRBJ2-5; D might be TRBD2 (5 bases). CDR3 length: 12 residues. Between the trimmed V and J ends, which lost 4 bases and 3 bases, there was a span of 6 bases. The CDR3, as DNA: TGTGCCAGCAGTTACGGGAAAGAGACCCAGTACTTC. Translating it yields CASSYGKETQYF.

A few counts support this clonotype. The chain employs TRBV4-2 and TRBJ2-3; 11 positions agree with TRBD2. This CDR3 comprises 16 residues. Losses at the gene ends were 0 bases for V and 6 bases for J; bases not matched to a gene: 5. The germline gives CDR1 LGHNA, CDR2 YNFKEQ. In nucleotides, the CDR3 is TGTGCCAGCAGCCAAGATAGCGGGGGGGCTGAGGATACGCAGTATTTT. Its translation is CASSQDSGGAEDTQYF.

The chain carries TRBV7-2 and TRBJ2-7; D ambiguous. Germline CDR1 reads SGHTA; CDR2 reads FQGNSA. V gave up 5 bases and J gave up 5 bases, with 10 bases separating them. This CDR3 contains 12 residues. The CDR3 loop reads CASSPFGDEQYF. CDR3 bases: TGTGCCAGCAGCCCCTTTGGGGACGAGCAGTACTTC.